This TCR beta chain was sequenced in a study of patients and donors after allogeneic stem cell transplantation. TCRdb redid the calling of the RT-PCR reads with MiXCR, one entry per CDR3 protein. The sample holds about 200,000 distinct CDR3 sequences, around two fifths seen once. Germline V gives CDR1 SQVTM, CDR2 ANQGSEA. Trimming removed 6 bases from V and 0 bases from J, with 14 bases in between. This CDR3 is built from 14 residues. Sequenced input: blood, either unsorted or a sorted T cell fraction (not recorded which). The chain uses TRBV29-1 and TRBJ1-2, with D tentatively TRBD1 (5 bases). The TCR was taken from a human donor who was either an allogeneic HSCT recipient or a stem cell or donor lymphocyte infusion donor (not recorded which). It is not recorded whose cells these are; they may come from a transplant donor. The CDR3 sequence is CSVDGDGANYGYTF. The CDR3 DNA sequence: TGCAGCGTAGACGGGGACGGAGCTAACTATGGCTACACCTTC.